Below, 27 T cell receptor beta chains from the same sample are listed, as sequenced in a study of T cells in Graves' hyperthyroidism and ophthalmopathy. Researchers took RNA transcripts and amplified the TCR beta CDR3 regions from them. An initial round of RT-PCR targeting the TCR CDR3 relied on the HTBI primer set. Each CDR3 protein gets one entry after TCRdb re-called the multiplex PCR reads with MiXCR. Here the sample spans 650,000 to 750,000 distinct CDR3 sequences, 14% being singletons. What was sequenced was blood. Source of these receptors: a young woman with Graves' hyperthyroidism.

A few counts support this clonotype. The chain joins TRBV20-1 to TRBJ1-5; tentatively, D is TRBD1 (6 bases). The CDR3 consists of 15 residues. Between the trimmed V and J ends, which lost 3 bases and 1 base, there was a span of 13 bases. Looked up from germline, CDR1 is DFQATT and CDR2 is SNEGSKA (reference sequence). The CDR3 DNA is TGCAGTGCTAGGAGGGGGGCGCAGAGCAATCAGCCCCAGCATTTT. It specifies CSARRGAQSNQPQHF.

This clonotype was seen repeatedly, ten times or more. The J gene is TRBJ2-7, the V gene TRBV3-1; 11 bases map to TRBD2. V shed 0 bases, J shed 6 bases, and the junction held 4 bases outside the gene matches. The CDR3 runs to 15 residues. CDR1 LGHDT and CDR2 YNNKEL come from the germline V gene (reference sequence). CDR3 in DNA: TGTGCCAGCAGCCAAGAGCCGGGACTAGCGGCCGAGCAGTACTTC. This sequence encodes CASSQEPGLAAEQYF.

This chain connects TRBV28 to TRBJ2-6; D not certain. Per the germline V gene, CDR1 is MDHEN and CDR2 is SYDVKM. CDR3 size: 15 residues. The V gene lost 6 bases and the J gene lost 1 base, with 10 bases spanning the gap. The CDR3 coding sequence is TGTGCCAGCAGACCGTTCCCGTCTGGGGCCAACGTCCTGACTTTC. Encoded protein: CASRPFPSGANVLTF.

This chain connects TRBV20-1 to TRBJ1-2, with no clear D. The length of the CDR3 is 10 residues. V was trimmed by 6 bases and J by 5 bases, leaving 7 bases between them. CDR1 is DFQATT and CDR2 is SNEGSKA in the germline V gene (reference sequence). The chain's CDR3 is CSAFGYGYTF. Here the CDR3 DNA reads TGCAGTGCCTTTGGGTATGGCTACACCTTC.

This clonotype was observed a handful of times. The chain combines TRBV10-2 with TRBJ2-7; 7 nucleotides align to TRBD2. CDR3 length: 14 residues. The V segment lost 8 bases and the J segment 2 bases; nucleotides outside the gene matches: 9. Germline CDR1 reads WSHSY; CDR2 reads SAAADI. CDR3 amino acids: CASESGDGTYEQYF. CDR3 DNA: TGCGCCAGCGAAAGCGGGGACGGGACCTACGAGCAGTACTTC.

This clonotype was seen repeatedly, ten times or more. V is TRBV11-2 and J is TRBJ2-7; D possibly corresponds to TRBD2 (6 bases). V lost 1 base, J lost 0 bases, and 19 bases lay in between. Germline V gives CDR1 SGHAT, CDR2 FQNNGV. The CDR3 loop spans 18 amino acids. CDR3 region: CASSLGFFGGTSSYEQYF. The CDR3 DNA reads as TGTGCCAGCAGCTTAGGCTTCTTTGGGGGGACGAGCTCCTACGAGCAGTACTTC.

This clonotype was recorded once. V gene TRBV11-3 combines with J gene TRBJ2-1; TRBD2 matches at 12 bases. Germline-derived CDR1 and CDR2 are SGHNT and YENEEA. The CDR3 is 14 amino acids. V was pared by 3 bases and J by 12 bases, with 6 bases of the junction left unmatched. Written as DNA, the CDR3 is TGTGCCAGCAGCTTTACGACTAGCGGGAGTTTGCAGTTCTTC. This translates into CASSFTTSGSLQFF.

The J gene is TRBJ1-1, the V gene TRBV6-1; possible D gene TRBD1, 5 bases. Trimming stripped 6 bases from V and 3 bases from J, with 14 bases between. The CDR3 loop spans 14 amino acids. From germline, CDR1 is MNHNS and CDR2 SASEGT. The CDR3 region has the DNA TGTGCCAGCAGACTCTCAGGGAGGCACACTGAAGCTTTCTTT. Amino acids: CASRLSGRHTEAFF.

This clonotype was observed at least ten times. This sequence joins TRBV2 and TRBJ2-7, with 9 bases lining up with TRBD1. The CDR3 covers 13 residues. Trimming removed 4 bases from V and 5 bases from J; junction bases left unmatched: 3. Germline assignment: CDR1 SNHLY and CDR2 FYNNEI. For the CDR3, the DNA is TGTGCCAGCAGTGTACAGGGGGCTCACGAGCAGTACTTC. Translation gives CASSVQGAHEQYF.

This clonotype has a handful of counts. The V call is TRBV29-1, the J call TRBJ2-1, with D unresolved. Trimming took off 3 bases at V and 0 bases at J, with 9 bases between the two ends. This CDR3 comprises 14 residues. CDR1 and CDR2 from the germline V gene are SQVTM and ANQGSEA. CDR3 loop: CSVDGRFSYNEQFF. The CDR3 coding sequence is TGCAGCGTTGACGGGCGGTTCTCCTACAATGAGCAGTTCTTC.

This clonotype was counted many times. J is TRBJ1-1 and V is TRBV13, with D unresolved. V gave up 7 bases and J gave up 0 bases, with 9 bases separating them. This CDR3 contains 13 residues. Germline CDR1 PRHDT, CDR2 FYEKMQ (reference sequence). CDR3 sequence: CASMRGMNTEAFF. Written as DNA, the CDR3 is TGTGCCAGCATGCGAGGGATGAACACTGAAGCTTTCTTT. The full variable domain, rest sourced from reference TRBV13 and TRBJ1-1, is AAGVIQSPRHLIKEKRETATLKCYPIPRHDTVYWYQQGPGQDPQFLISFYEKMQSDKGSIPDRFSAQQFSDYHSELNMSSLELGDSALYFCASMRGMNTEAFFGQGTRLTVV.

This clonotype was observed at least ten times. The chain couples TRBV28 to TRBJ2-7; TRBD2 aligns across 8 bases. Trimming took 6 bases from V and 3 from J; bases not matched to a gene: 7. The CDR3 totals 14 residues. Per germline, CDR1 MDHEN and CDR2 SYDVKM. CDR3 nucleotide sequence: TGTGCCAGCAGATCGGGAGGGGATGTCTACGAGCAGTACTTC. It specifies CASRSGGDVYEQYF.

This chain connects TRBV27 to TRBJ2-7, with a possible D match to TRBD1 (6 bases). The CDR3 extends over 15 amino acids. The V gene's germline CDR1 is MNHEY and CDR2 SMNVEV (reference sequence). V gave up 2 bases and J gave up 0 bases, with 11 bases separating them. CDR3 DNA: TGTGCCAGCAGTTTACTCGAGACAGGCTCCTACGAGCAGTACTTC. The encoded protein is CASSLLETGSYEQYF.

This sequence joins TRBV6-1 and TRBJ2-3; D unclear. V lost 7 bases and J lost 10, with 12 bases in between. This CDR3 region has 11 residues. From germline, CDR1 is MNHNS and CDR2 SASEGT. The CDR3 DNA is TGTGCCAGCACTCGTATCGAGGCGCAGTATTTT. Translation gives CASTRIEAQYF.

This clonotype turned up a few times. This chain connects TRBV20-1 to TRBJ2-5; 14 nucleotides line up with TRBD2. The CDR3 sequence is 14 residues long. V dropped 6 bases and J dropped 11; count of bases not matched to a gene: 11. The germline V gene has CDR1 DFQATT and CDR2 SNEGSKA (reference sequence). The CDR3 sequence: CSAIGTSGSLGQYF. DNA for the CDR3: TGCAGTGCCATCGGGACTAGCGGGAGTCTGGGACAGTACTTC.

This clonotype was observed a handful of times. This chain uses TRBV2 with TRBJ1-5; weak D call: TRBD1 (5 bases). The ends were cut back, 8 bases at V and 5 bases at J, with 13 bases in the middle. The CDR3 runs to 13 residues. In germline, CDR1 is SNHLY, CDR2 FYNNEI. The CDR3 nucleotides read TGTGCCAGCGCCGCCGGGGGGGATCAGCCCCAGCATTTT. It yields the protein CASAAGGDQPQHF.

The sample holds a few counts of this clonotype. The chain employs TRBV12-3 or TRBV12-4 and TRBJ2-1; possibly TRBD2 for D (6 bases). This CDR3 is built from 18 residues. Trimming shortened V by 7 bases and J by 3 bases, and 25 bases separated the two germline ends. The CDR3 DNA sequence: TGTGCCAGCACAGTTTCAGGAGGACTGGGCGGGGTCTACAATGAGCAGTTCTTC. Its protein is CASTVSGGLGGVYNEQFF.

This CDR3 reads CASSSAGWTNSPLHF. Written as DNA, the CDR3 is TGTGCCAGCAGTTCAGCAGGGTGGACTAATTCACCCCTCCACTTT. V is TRBV2 and J is TRBJ1-6, with D perhaps matching TRBD1 (5 bases). V gave up 5 bases and J gave up 6 bases, with 14 bases separating them. CDR3 length: 15 residues. Germline CDR1 reads SNHLY; CDR2 reads FYNNEI.

At least ten counts were recorded for this clonotype. The chain carries TRBV7-3 and TRBJ2-7; 7 bases match TRBD1. J gave up 1 base and V 1 base, and 10 bases lay outside the gene matches. This CDR3 region has 17 residues. Germline assignment: CDR1 SGHTA and CDR2 FQGTGA. The CDR3 region has the DNA TGTGCCAGCAGCTTAAATTACGGGGACAGAGGTTCCTACGAGCAGTACTTC. Protein product: CASSLNYGDRGSYEQYF.

This clonotype was observed at least ten times. This sequence joins TRBV2 and TRBJ2-1, with D perhaps matching TRBD2 (6 bases). Trimming shortened V by 7 bases and J by 10 bases, and 11 bases separated the two germline ends. The germline V gene has CDR1 SNHLY and CDR2 FYNNEI. CDR3 length: 11 residues. For the CDR3, the DNA is TGTGCCAGCAAACGGGAGAAGGAGCAGTTCTTC. Encoded protein: CASKREKEQFF. The entire variable domain, with the rest obtained from reference TRBV2 and TRBJ2-1, is as follows: EPEVTQTPSHQVTQMGQEVILRCVPISNHLYFYWYRQILGQKVEFLVSFYNNEISEKSEIFDDQFSVERPDGSNFTLKIRSTKLEDSAMYFCASKREKEQFFGPGTRLTVL.

This clonotype was seen a handful of times. J is TRBJ1-2 and V is TRBV6-1; D is ambiguous. The V and J ends lost 7 bases and 5 bases respectively, with 17 bases between them. The CDR3 runs to 14 residues. The germline gives CDR1 MNHNS, CDR2 SASEGT. The CDR3: CASTWTGNPYGYTF. DNA of the CDR3: TGTGCCAGCACTTGGACCGGGAATCCGTATGGCTACACCTTC.

The chain joins TRBV4-1 to TRBJ1-5; D remains ambiguous. The CDR3 is 15 amino acids. The ends were cut back, 0 bases at V and 5 bases at J, with 11 bases in the middle. CDR1 is MGHRA and CDR2 is YSYEKL in the germline V gene. The CDR3 here is CASSQDSELHQPQHF. The CDR3 DNA is TGCGCCAGCAGCCAAGACTCTGAACTTCATCAGCCCCAGCATTTT.

This clonotype has a count of ten or more. This chain uses TRBV6-5 with TRBJ2-4; D gene uncertain. CDR3 length: 13 residues. Germline CDR1 reads MNHEY; CDR2 reads SVGAGI. V dropped 0 bases and J dropped 6 bases, with 6 bases sitting between them. CDR3 region: CASSYSTRNIQYF. The DNA for the CDR3 is TGTGCCAGCAGTTACTCAACCAGAAACATTCAGTACTTC.

This clonotype occurred many times. V and J are TRBV4-1 and TRBJ2-7; D possibly uses TRBD1 or TRBD2 (5 bases each). Germline lookup yields CDR1 MGHRA and CDR2 YSYEKL. The CDR3 has 14 amino acids. The V gene lost 0 bases and the J gene lost 4 bases, with 10 bases spanning the gap. The CDR3 nucleotides read TGCGCCAGCAGCCAAGATCGGGGACGTTACGAGCAGTACTTC. Its protein product is CASSQDRGRYEQYF.

This clonotype has just a few counts. This sequence joins TRBV12-3 or TRBV12-4 and TRBJ2-1, with D perhaps TRBD2 (5 bases). This CDR3 is 12 amino acids long. V shed 11 bases and J shed 10 bases, with 18 bases lying between them. The CDR3: CASWKRFNEQFF. In nucleotides, the CDR3 is TGTGCCTCTTGGAAGCGGTTTAACGAGCAGTTCTTC.

This clonotype was detected ten times or more. This chain links TRBV6-2 or TRBV6-3 with TRBJ2-2, with 10 bases that match TRBD2. This CDR3 has 14 residues. Germline assignment: CDR1 MNHEY and CDR2 SVGEGT. Germline trimming cut 8 bases from V and 6 bases from J; bases unmatched to any gene: 6. CDR3 sequence (DNA): TGTGCCAGCGTAGCGGGAGGCCCTGCCGGGGAGCTGTTTTTT. It translates to CASVAGGPAGELFF.

This clonotype showed up many times. The chain couples TRBV7-8 to TRBJ1-3; 7 bases are shared with TRBD1. The V segment lost 1 base and the J segment 1 base; nucleotides outside the gene matches: 10. The CDR3 covers 18 residues. Germline V CDR1 and CDR2: SGHVS, FQNEAQ. As DNA, the CDR3 is TGTGCCAGCAGCTTAGGAGGGGGCTACCTCGTTTCTGGAAACACCATATATTTT. It encodes CASSLGGGYLVSGNTIYF.